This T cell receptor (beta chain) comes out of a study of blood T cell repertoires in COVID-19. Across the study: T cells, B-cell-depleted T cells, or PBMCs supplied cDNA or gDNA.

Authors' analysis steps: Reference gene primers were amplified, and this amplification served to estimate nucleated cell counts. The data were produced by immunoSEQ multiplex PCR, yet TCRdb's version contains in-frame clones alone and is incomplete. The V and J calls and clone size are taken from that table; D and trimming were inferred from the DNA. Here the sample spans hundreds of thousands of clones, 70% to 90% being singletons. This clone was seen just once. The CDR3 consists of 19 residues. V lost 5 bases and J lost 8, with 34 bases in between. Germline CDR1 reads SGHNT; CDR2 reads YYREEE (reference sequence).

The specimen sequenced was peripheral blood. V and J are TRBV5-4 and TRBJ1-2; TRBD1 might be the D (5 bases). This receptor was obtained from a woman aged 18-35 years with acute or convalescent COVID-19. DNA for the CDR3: TGTGCCAGCAGTCTCGGAAGGGGAGGGGCCCCCATCGGGTCAGGAGGCTACACCTTC. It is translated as CASSLGRGGAPIGSGGYTF.